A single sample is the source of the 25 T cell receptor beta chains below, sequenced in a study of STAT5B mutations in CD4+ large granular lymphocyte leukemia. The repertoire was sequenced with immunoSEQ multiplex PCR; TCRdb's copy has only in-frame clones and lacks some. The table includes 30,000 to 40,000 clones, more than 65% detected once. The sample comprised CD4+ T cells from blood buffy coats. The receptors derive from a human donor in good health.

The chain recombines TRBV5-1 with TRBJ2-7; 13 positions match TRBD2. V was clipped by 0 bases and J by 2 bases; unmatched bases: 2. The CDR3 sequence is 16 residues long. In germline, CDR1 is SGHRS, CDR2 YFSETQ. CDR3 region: CASSLVGTSGAYEQYF. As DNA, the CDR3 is TGCGCCAGCAGCTTGGTAGGGACTAGCGGGGCCTACGAGCAGTACTTC.

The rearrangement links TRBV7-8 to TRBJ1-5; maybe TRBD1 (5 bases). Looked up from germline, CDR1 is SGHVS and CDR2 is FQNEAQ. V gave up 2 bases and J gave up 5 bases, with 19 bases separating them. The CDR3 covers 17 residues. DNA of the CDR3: TGTGCCAGCAGCTTAAATCCAGGAAGGGGCGTTGATCAGCCCCAGCATTTT. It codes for CASSLNPGRGVDQPQHF. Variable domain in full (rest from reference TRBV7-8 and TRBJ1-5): GAGVSQSPRYKVAKRGQDVALRCDPISGHVSLFWYQQALGQGPEFLTYFQNEAQLDKSGLPSDRFFAERPEGSVSTLKIQRTQQEDSAVYLCASSLNPGRGVDQPQHFGDGTRLSIL.

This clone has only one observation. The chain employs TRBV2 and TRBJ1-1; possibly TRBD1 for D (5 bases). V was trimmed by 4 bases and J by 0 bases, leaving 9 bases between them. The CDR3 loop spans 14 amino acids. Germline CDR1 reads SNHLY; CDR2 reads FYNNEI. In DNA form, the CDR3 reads TGTGCCAGCAGTGTCCAGGGCATGAACACTGAAGCTTTCTTT. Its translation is CASSVQGMNTEAFF.

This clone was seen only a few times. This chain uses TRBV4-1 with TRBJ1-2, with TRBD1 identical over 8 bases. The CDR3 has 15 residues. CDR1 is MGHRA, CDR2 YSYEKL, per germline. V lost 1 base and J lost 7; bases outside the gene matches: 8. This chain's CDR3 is CASSQVTGASGGYTF. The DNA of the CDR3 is TGCGCCAGCAGCCAAGTGACAGGGGCCTCGGGTGGCTACACCTTC.

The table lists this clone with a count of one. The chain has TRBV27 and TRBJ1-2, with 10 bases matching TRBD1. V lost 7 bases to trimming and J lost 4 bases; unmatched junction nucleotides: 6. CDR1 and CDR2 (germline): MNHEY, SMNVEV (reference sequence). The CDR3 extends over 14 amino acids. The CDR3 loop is CASTRTGGGYGYTF. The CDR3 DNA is TGTGCCAGCACCCGGACAGGGGGAGGCTATGGCTACACCTTC.

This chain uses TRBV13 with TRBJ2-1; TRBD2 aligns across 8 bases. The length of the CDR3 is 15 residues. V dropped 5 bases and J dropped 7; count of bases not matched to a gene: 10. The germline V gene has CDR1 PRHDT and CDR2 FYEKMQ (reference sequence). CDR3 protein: CASSMTGGAGNEQFF. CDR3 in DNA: TGTGCCAGCAGCATGACCGGGGGGGCGGGGAATGAGCAGTTCTTC.

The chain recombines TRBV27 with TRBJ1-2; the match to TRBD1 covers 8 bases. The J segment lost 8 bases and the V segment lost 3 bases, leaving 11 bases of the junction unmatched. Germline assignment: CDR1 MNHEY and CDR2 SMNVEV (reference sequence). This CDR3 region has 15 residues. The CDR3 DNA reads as TGTGCCAGCAGTTTTGTACGGACAGGGCGTTACGGCTACACCTTC. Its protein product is CASSFVRTGRYGYTF.

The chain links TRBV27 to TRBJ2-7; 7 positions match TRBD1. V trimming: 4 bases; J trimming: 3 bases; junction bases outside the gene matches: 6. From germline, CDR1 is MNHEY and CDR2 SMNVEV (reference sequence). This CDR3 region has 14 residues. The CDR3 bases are TGTGCCAGCAGTTACACAGGGGCCGTCTACGAGCAGTACTTC. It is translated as CASSYTGAVYEQYF.

The CDR3 spells CASSPVNSGGGHAEQFF. The CDR3 region has the DNA TGTGCCAGCTCACCAGTAAATAGTGGGGGGGGCCATGCTGAGCAGTTCTTC. The V and J genes are TRBV18 and TRBJ2-1; D perhaps matches TRBD2 (7 bases). This CDR3 contains 17 residues. Germline values: CDR1 KGHSH, CDR2 LQKENI. Trimming removed 2 bases at V and 9 bases at J, with 23 bases between. Full variable domain (outside the CDR3, taken from reference TRBV18 and TRBJ2-1): NAGVMQNPRHLVRRRGQEARLRCSPMKGHSHVYWYRQLPEEGLKFMVYLQKENIIDESGMPKERFSAEFPKEGPSILRIQQVVRGDSAAYFCASSPVNSGGGHAEQFFGPGTRLTVL.

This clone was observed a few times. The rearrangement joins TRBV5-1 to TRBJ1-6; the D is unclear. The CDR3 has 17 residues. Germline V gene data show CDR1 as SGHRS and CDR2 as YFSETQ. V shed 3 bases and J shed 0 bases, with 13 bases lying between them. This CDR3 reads CASSSDGLSSYNSPLHF. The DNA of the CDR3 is TGCGCCAGCAGCTCGGACGGCCTGAGCTCCTATAATTCACCCCTCCACTTT.

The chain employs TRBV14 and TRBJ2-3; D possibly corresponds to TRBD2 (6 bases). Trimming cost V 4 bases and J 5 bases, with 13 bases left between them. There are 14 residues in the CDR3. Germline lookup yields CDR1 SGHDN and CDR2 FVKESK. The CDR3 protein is CASSRASVGDTQYF. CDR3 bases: TGTGCCAGCAGCCGGGCTAGCGTGGGAGATACGCAGTATTTT.

The DNA of the CDR3 is TGTGCCAGCAGTGAGGGGACAGGAGGGAGAGACACTGAAGCTTTCTTT. Translation gives CASSEGTGGRDTEAFF. The rearrangement uses TRBV6-1 and TRBJ1-1; 8 bases match TRBD1. Germline loops: CDR1 MNHNS, CDR2 SASEGT. CDR3 length equals 16 residues. With 3 bases clipped from V and 3 bases from J, the junction kept 9 bases outside the gene matches.

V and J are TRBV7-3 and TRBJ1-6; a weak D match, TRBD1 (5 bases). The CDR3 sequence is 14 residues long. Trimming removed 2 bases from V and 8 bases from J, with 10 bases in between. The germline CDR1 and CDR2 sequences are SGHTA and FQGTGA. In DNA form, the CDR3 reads TGTGCCAGCAGCTTACAGGGTTTCGATTCACCCCTCCACTTT. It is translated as CASSLQGFDSPLHF.

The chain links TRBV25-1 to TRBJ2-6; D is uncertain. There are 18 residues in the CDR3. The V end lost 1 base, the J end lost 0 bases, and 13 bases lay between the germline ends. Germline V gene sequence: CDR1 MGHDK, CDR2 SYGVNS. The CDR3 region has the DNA TGTGCCAGCAGTGAATTGGGAACTCCGGGCTCTGGGGCCAACGTCCTGACTTTC. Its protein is CASSELGTPGSGANVLTF.

The CDR3 coding sequence is TGTGCCAGCAGCTACGAGGGAAACACTGAAGCTTTCTTT. Encoded protein: CASSYEGNTEAFF. V usage is TRBV2 and J usage is TRBJ1-1, with D hard to call. The V gene's germline CDR1 is SNHLY and CDR2 FYNNEI. This CDR3 region has 13 residues. V lost 6 bases, J lost 2 bases, and 10 bases lay in between.

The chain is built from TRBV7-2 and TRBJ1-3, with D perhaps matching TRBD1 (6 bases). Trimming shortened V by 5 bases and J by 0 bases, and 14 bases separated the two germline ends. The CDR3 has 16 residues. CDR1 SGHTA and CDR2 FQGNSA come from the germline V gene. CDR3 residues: CASSRRDIRSGNTIYF. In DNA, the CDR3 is TGTGCCAGCAGCCGGAGGGACATTCGCTCTGGAAACACCATATATTTT.

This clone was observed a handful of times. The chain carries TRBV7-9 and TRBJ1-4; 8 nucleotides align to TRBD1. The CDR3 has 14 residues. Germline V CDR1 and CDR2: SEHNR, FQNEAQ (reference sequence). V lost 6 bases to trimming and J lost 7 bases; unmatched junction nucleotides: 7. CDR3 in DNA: TGTGCCAGCAGTTCTCAGGGGGCAGGTGAAAAACTGTTTTTT. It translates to CASSSQGAGEKLFF.

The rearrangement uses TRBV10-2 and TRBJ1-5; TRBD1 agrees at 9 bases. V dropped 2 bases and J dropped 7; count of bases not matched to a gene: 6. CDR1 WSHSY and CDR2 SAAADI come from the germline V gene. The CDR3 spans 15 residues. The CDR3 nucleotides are TGCGCCAGCAGTGAGGGACAGGGGATAGGACAGCCCCAGCATTTT. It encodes CASSEGQGIGQPQHF.

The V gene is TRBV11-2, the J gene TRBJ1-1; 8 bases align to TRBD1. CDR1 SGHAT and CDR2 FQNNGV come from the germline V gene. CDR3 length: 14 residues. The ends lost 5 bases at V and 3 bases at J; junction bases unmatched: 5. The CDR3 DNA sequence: TGTGCCAGCAGCGACTGGACAGGGCACACTGAAGCTTTCTTT. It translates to CASSDWTGHTEAFF.

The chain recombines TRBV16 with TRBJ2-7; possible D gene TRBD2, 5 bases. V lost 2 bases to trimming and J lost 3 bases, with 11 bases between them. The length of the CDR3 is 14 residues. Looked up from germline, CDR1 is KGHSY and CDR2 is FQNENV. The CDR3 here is CASSQEGSDYEQYF. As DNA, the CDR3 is TGTGCCAGCAGCCAAGAGGGCTCAGACTACGAGCAGTACTTC.

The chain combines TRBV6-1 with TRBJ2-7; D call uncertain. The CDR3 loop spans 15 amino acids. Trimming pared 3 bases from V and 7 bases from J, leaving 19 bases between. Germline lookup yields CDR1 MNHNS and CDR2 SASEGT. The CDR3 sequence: CASSEVSRLISEQYF. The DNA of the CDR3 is TGTGCCAGCAGTGAGGTGTCGCGGTTGATAAGTGAGCAGTACTTC.

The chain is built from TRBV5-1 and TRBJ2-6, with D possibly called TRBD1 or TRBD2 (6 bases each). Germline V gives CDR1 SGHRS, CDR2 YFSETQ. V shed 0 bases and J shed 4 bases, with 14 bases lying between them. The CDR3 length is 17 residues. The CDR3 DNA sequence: TGCGCCAGCAGCTTGGCCAATGGGGGGCGCGGGGCCAACGTCCTGACTTTC. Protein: CASSLANGGRGANVLTF.

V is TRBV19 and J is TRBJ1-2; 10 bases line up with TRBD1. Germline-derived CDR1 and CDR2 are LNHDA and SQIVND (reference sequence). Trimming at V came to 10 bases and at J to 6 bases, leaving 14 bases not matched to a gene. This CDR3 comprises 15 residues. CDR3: CAIWGQGSSVDGYTF. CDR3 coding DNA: TGTGCCATCTGGGGACAGGGGAGTTCCGTCGATGGCTACACCTTC.

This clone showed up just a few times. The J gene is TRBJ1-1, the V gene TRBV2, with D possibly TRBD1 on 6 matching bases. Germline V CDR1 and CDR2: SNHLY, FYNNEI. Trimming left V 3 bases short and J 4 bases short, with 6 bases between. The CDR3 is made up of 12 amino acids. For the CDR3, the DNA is TGTGCCAGCAGTGACAGGGGCACTGAAGCTTTCTTT. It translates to CASSDRGTEAFF.

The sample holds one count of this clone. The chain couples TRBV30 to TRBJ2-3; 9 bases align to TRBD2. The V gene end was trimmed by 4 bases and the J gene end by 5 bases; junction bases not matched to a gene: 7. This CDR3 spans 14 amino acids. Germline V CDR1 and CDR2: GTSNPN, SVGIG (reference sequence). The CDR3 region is CAWKWGGRGDTQYF. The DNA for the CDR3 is TGTGCCTGGAAGTGGGGCGGGAGGGGAGATACGCAGTATTTT.